This T cell receptor beta chain stems from a study of neurological immune-mediated disorders. Germline CDR1 reads LGHNA; CDR2 reads YSLEER. V shed 0 bases and J shed 6 bases, with 13 bases lying between them. The CDR3 spans 15 residues. The study's findings and limits: Levels of TCR clonal expansion peaked in HTLV-1-associated myelopathy and reached their lowest in multiple sclerosis, under those of healthy controls. No CDR3 amino acid sequences recurred among expanded clones across subjects, suggesting private repertoires in all groups.

Unsorted libraries used 2 million PBMCs kept at -80 degrees C. Many counts were recorded for this clonotype. Antigen unknown. Using its own MiXCR run on the 5' RACE reads, TCRdb lists one record per CDR3 protein. The sample records 40,000 or so distinct CDR3 sequences, roughly 14% being singletons. The rearrangement joins TRBV4-3 to TRBJ2-3, with a possible D match to TRBD2 (5 bases). This TCR came from a woman aged 50 to 60 with HTLV-1-associated myelopathy (HAM/TSP). The sample taken for sequencing was PBMCs. CDR3 coding DNA: TGCGCCAGCAGCCAAGAAGGGTCGCCGGGGGATACGCAGTATTTT. It translates to CASSQEGSPGDTQYF.